Presented here are 3 T cell receptor beta chains from one specimen sequenced in a study of T cell repertoires in cytomegalovirus infection. Each CDR3 protein gets one entry after TCRdb re-called the reads with MiXCR. The profile shows nearly 550,000 distinct CDR3 sequences, approximately 15% of them singletons. The material sequenced was CD8+ T cells from PBMCs. The source of these receptors is a human donor in good health (CMV status not recorded). Some clones in this sample may be carry-over from other donors' samples.

The V gene is TRBV27, the J gene TRBJ2-7, with 9 bases lining up with TRBD1. With V trimmed by 6 bases and J by 3 bases, 9 bases remained unmatched. Per the germline V gene, CDR1 is MNHEY and CDR2 is SMNVEV (reference sequence). This CDR3 is built from 15 residues. The CDR3 here is CASRTGTGTIYEQYF. The CDR3 DNA reads TGTGCCAGCAGAACCGGGACAGGGACAATCTACGAGCAGTACTTC.

The chain employs TRBV6-6 and TRBJ1-6; D gene uncertain. This CDR3 region has 13 residues. V lost 8 bases and J lost 5, with 10 bases in between. Germline lookup yields CDR1 MNHNY and CDR2 SVGAGI (reference sequence). The CDR3 DNA reads as TGTGCCAGCGTACGGAGAAATAATTCACCCCTCCACTTT. This sequence encodes CASVRRNNSPLHF.

In its sample, this clonotype was seen a few times. CDR3 DNA sequence: TGTGCCAGCAGCCAAGATCGGTCGAGGGACCGGGGGACTGAAGCTTTCTTT. Protein product: CASSQDRSRDRGTEAFF. The chain recombines TRBV3-1 with TRBJ1-1, with a possible D match to TRBD1 (5 bases). The ends were cut back, 0 bases at V and 5 bases at J, with 19 bases in the middle. Germline values: CDR1 LGHDT, CDR2 YNNKEL (reference sequence). CDR3 length: 17 amino acids.